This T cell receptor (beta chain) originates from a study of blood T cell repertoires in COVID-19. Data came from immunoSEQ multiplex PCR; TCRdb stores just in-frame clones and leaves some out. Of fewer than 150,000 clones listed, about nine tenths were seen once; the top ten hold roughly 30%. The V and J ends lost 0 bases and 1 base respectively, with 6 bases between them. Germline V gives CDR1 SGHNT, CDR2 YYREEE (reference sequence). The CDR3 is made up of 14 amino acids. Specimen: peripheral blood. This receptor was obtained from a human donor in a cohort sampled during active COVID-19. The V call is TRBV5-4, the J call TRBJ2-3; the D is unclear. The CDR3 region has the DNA TGTGCCAGCAGCTTGGTCACGGGCACAGATACGCAGTATTTT. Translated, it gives CASSLVTGTDTQYF.